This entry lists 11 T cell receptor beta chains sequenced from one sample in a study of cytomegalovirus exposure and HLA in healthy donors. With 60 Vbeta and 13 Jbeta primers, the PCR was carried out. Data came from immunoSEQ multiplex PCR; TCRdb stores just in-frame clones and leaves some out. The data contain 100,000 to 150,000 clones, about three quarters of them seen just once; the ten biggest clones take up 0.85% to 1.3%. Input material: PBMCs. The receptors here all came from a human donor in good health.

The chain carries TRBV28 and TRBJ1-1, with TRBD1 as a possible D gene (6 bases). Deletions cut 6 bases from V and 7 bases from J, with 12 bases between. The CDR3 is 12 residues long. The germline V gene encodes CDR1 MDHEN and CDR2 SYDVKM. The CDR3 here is CASRKGGFEAFF. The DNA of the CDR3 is TGTGCCAGCAGGAAGGGGGGGTTTGAAGCTTTCTTT.

The CDR3: CASSFRGGSETQYF. In DNA form, the CDR3 reads TGTGCCAGCAGCTTCCGGGGGGGGTCGGAGACCCAGTACTTC. The chain has TRBV7-2 and TRBJ2-5, with 8 positions matching TRBD2. V lost 3 bases, J lost 5 bases, and 5 bases stayed unmatched. Looked up from germline, CDR1 is SGHTA and CDR2 is FQGNSA. CDR3 length equals 14 residues.

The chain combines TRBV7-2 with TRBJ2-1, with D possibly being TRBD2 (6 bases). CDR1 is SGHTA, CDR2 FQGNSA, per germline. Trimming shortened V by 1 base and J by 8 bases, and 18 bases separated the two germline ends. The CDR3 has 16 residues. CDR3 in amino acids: CASSLVRGNLRDEQFF. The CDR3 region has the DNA TGTGCCAGCAGCTTAGTACGGGGGAACCTCAGGGATGAGCAGTTCTTC.

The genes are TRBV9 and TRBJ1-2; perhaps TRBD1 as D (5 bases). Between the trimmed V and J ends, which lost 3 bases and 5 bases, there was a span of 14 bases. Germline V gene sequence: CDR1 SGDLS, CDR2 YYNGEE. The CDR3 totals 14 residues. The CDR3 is CASSAGIEGYGYTF. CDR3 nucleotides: TGTGCCAGCAGCGCAGGGATTGAAGGATATGGCTACACCTTC.

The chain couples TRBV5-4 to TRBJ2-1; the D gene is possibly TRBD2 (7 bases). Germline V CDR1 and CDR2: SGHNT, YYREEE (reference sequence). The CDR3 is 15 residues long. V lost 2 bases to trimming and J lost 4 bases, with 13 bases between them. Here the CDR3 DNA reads TGTGCCAGCAGCTTAGGGGGGGCGTCTTACAATGAGCAGTTCTTC. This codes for CASSLGGASYNEQFF.

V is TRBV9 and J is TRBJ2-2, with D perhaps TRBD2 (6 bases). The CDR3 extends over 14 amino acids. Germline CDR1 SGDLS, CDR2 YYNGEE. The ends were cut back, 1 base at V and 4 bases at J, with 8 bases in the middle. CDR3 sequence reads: CASSVRGGTGELFF. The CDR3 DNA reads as TGTGCCAGCAGCGTAAGGGGAGGCACCGGGGAGCTGTTTTTT.

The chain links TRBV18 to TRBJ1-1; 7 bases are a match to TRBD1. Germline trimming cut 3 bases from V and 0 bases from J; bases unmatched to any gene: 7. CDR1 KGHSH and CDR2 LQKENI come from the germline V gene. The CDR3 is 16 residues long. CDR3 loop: CASSPTGQRMNTEAFF. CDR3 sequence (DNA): TGTGCCAGCTCACCGACGGGACAGCGCATGAACACTGAAGCTTTCTTT. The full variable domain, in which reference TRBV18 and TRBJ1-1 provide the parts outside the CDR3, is NAGVMQNPRHLVRRRGQEARLRCSPMKGHSHVYWYRQLPEEGLKFMVYLQKENIIDESGMPKERFSAEFPKEGPSILRIQQVVRGDSAAYFCASSPTGQRMNTEAFFGQGTRLTVV.

The CDR3 nucleotides are TGTGCCAGTGTAAACCTCCGTGAGACAGGGGATGAGCAGTTCTTC. Amino acids: CASVNLRETGDEQFF. The chain joins TRBV19 to TRBJ2-1, with 8 bases identical to TRBD1. The ends lost 8 bases at V and 8 bases at J; junction bases unmatched: 14. The CDR3 is made up of 15 amino acids. Germline V lookup: CDR1 LNHDA, CDR2 SQIVND (reference sequence).

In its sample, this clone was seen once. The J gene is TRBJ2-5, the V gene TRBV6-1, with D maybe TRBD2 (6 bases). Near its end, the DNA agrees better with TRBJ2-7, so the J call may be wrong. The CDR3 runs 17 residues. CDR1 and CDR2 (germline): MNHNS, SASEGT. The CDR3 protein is CASSERLGGTGAYEQYF. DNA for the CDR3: TGTGCCAGCAGTGAACGATTAGGCGGGACCGGGGCCTACGAGCAGTACTTC.

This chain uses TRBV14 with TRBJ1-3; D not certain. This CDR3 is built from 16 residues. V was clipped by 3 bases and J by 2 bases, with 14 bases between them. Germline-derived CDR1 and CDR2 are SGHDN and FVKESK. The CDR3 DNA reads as TGTGCCAGCAGCCACTCCAGGTACTTGACTGGAAACACCATATATTTT. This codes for CASSHSRYLTGNTIYF.

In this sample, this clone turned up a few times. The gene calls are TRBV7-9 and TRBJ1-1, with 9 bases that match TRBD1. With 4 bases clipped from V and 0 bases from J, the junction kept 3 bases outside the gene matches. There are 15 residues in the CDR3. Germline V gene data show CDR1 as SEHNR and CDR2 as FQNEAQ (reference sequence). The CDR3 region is CASSSGQGMNTEAFF. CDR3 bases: TGTGCCAGCAGCTCCGGACAGGGGATGAACACTGAAGCTTTCTTT. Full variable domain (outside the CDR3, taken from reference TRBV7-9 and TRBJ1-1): DTGVSQNPRHKITKRGQNVTFRCDPISEHNRLYWYRQTLGQGPEFLTYFQNEAQLEKSRLLSDRFSAERPKGSFSTLEIQRTEQGDSAMYLCASSSGQGMNTEAFFGQGTRLTVV.